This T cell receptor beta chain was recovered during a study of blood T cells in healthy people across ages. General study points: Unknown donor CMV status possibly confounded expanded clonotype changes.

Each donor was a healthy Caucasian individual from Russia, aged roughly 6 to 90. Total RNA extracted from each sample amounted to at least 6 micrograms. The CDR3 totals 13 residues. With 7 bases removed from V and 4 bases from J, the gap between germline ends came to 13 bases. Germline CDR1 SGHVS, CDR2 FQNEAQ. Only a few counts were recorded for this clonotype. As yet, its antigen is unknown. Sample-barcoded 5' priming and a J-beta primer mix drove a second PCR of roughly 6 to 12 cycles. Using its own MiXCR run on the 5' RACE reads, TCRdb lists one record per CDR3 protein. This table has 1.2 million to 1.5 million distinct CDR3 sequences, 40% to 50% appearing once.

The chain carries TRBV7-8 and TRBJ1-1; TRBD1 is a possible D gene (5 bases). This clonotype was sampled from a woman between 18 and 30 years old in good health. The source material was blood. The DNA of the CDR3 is TGTGCCAGCATTTGGGACGGTAGCACTGAAGCTTTCTTT. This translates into CASIWDGSTEAFF.